The present entry profiles one T cell receptor beta chain with its context. The method was immunoSEQ multiplex PCR; TCRdb's version includes in-frame clones alone and lacks a portion of them. The profile covers 25,000 to 30,000 clones, with roughly 79% appearing a single time and around 0.99% taken by the ten largest. These data belong to a study of STAT5B mutations in CD4+ large granular lymphocyte leukemia. This CDR3 has 16 amino acids. V lost 4 bases to trimming and J lost 2 bases, with 18 bases between them. Per the germline V gene, CDR1 is SGHVS and CDR2 is FQNEAQ. Sample: CD4+ T cells from blood buffy coats. The TCR sequence derives from a human donor in good health. The rearrangement links TRBV7-8 to TRBJ2-7, with D tentatively TRBD2 (6 bases). The CDR3 protein is CASSSRVEGRAYEQYF. CDR3 nucleotide sequence: TGTGCCAGCAGCTCCAGGGTGGAGGGAAGAGCCTACGAGCAGTACTTC.